Each of the 15 T cell receptor beta chains below was sequenced from the same sample in a study of OX40 agonist ivuxolimab in advanced cancers. Sequenced by immunoSEQ multiplex PCR; TCRdb stores in-frame clones only, minus some. Of about 76,000 clones in the sample, approximately 83% are singletons; the top ten hold around 5.1%. Sequencing was performed on CD4+ or CD8+ T cells sorted from blood, taken in a trial of the OX40 agonist ivuxolimab. The receptors stem from an adult with an advanced solid tumor such as melanoma, head and neck, liver or kidney cancer.

This rearrangement joins TRBV18 to TRBJ1-6; 9 bases are shared with TRBD1. V gave up 2 bases and J gave up 9 bases; unmatched junction bases: 5. CDR1 and CDR2 (germline): KGHSH, LQKENI. CDR3 length: 15 amino acids. The CDR3 is CASSPGTGYGSPLHF. The CDR3, as DNA: TGTGCCAGCTCACCAGGGACAGGGTACGGTTCACCCCTCCACTTT.

The gene calls are TRBV9 and TRBJ2-2; 8 bases line up with TRBD2. V lost 3 bases to trimming and J lost 4 bases; unmatched junction nucleotides: 8. Germline lookup yields CDR1 SGDLS and CDR2 YYNGEE. This CDR3 comprises 16 residues. CDR3 sequence: CASSAVGLAGTGELFF. Written as DNA, the CDR3 is TGTGCCAGCAGCGCAGTTGGGCTAGCGGGCACCGGGGAGCTGTTTTTT.

The chain has TRBV7-9 and TRBJ2-7; D is perhaps TRBD1 (6 bases). The V end was cut by 5 bases, the J end by 0 bases, with 20 bases between. Germline V lookup: CDR1 SEHNR, CDR2 FQNEAQ (reference sequence). This CDR3 has 17 amino acids. CDR3 protein: CASSLDKEQGSSYEQYF. The CDR3 DNA follows: TGTGCCAGCAGCCTCGATAAGGAACAGGGTAGCTCCTACGAGCAGTACTTC.

This clone occurred once. This sequence joins TRBV6-1 and TRBJ1-2, with 9 bases fitting TRBD1. Germline V gives CDR1 MNHNS, CDR2 SASEGT. V lost 5 bases, J lost 7 bases, and 5 bases stayed unmatched. CDR3 length: 13 amino acids. The CDR3 loop is CASSITGGGGYTF. CDR3 DNA sequence: TGTGCCAGCAGTATTACAGGGGGCGGTGGCTACACCTTC.

The table lists this clone with a few counts. The chain recombines TRBV4-2 with TRBJ2-7; TRBD2 is a possible D gene (6 bases). CDR3 length: 19 amino acids. V was shortened by 0 bases and J by 3 bases, with 24 bases between the two germline ends. The germline gives CDR1 LGHNA, CDR2 YNFKEQ. CDR3 DNA sequence: TGTGCCAGCAGCCAAGATCAAGGCCGGAGCGGGTCCCTGATCTACGAGCAGTACTTC. Translated, it gives CASSQDQGRSGSLIYEQYF.

The chain employs TRBV7-6 and TRBJ1-1; the match to TRBD1 covers 8 bases. In germline, CDR1 is SGHVS, CDR2 FNYEAQ. This CDR3 contains 12 residues. The junction had 4 bases not matched to a gene; V was cut back by 5 bases and J by 8 bases. The CDR3 loop reads CASSLGQGEAFF. The CDR3 DNA follows: TGTGCCAGCAGCCTCGGACAGGGAGAAGCTTTCTTT.

In its sample, this clone was seen a few times. V usage is TRBV19 and J usage is TRBJ1-6, with D possibly TRBD1 on 5 matching bases. CDR1 and CDR2 (germline): LNHDA, SQIVND (reference sequence). The V end lost 3 bases, the J end lost 8 bases, and 8 bases lay between the germline ends. This CDR3 is 13 amino acids long. The CDR3, as DNA: TGTGCCAGTAGTATCGGGGGAGATTCACCCCTCCACTTT. As protein: CASSIGGDSPLHF.

This clone was observed a single time. The rearrangement joins TRBV19 to TRBJ1-2; 8 nucleotides match TRBD1. Per the germline V gene, CDR1 is LNHDA and CDR2 is SQIVND (reference sequence). This CDR3 has 15 amino acids. With V trimmed by 5 bases and J by 0 bases, 5 bases remained unmatched. CDR3 sequence (DNA): TGTGCCAGTAGTCACCAGGGGGCGCCTAACTATGGCTACACCTTC. The encoded protein is CASSHQGAPNYGYTF. The whole variable domain, remainder taken from reference TRBV19 and TRBJ1-2, is DGGITQSPKYLFRKEGQNVTLSCEQNLNHDAMYWYRQDPGQGLRLIYYSQIVNDFQKGDIAEGYSVSREKKESFPLTVTSAQKNPTAFYLCASSHQGAPNYGYTFGSGTRLTVV.

The J gene is TRBJ1-1, the V gene TRBV30, with no clear D. Trimming stripped 3 bases from V and 12 bases from J, with 14 bases between. This CDR3 spans 11 amino acids. In germline, CDR1 is GTSNPN, CDR2 SVGIG (reference sequence). The CDR3 protein is CAWSPRRETFF. As DNA, the CDR3 is TGTGCCTGGAGCCCCCGAAGGGAAACTTTCTTT.

The chain is built from TRBV10-3 and TRBJ1-3; tentatively, D is TRBD1 (5 bases). CDR3 length: 14 residues. The V gene lost 2 bases and the J gene lost 2 bases, with 7 bases spanning the gap. Germline CDR1 reads ENHRY; CDR2 reads SYGVKD. The DNA for the CDR3 is TGTGCCATCAGTGAGGGGGGGGCTGGAAACACCATATATTTT. Its translation is CAISEGGAGNTIYF.

The rearrangement uses TRBV27 and TRBJ2-6, with a weak D call TRBD1 (6 bases). The CDR3 is made up of 16 amino acids. The germline V gene encodes CDR1 MNHEY and CDR2 SMNVEV (reference sequence). The V gene lost 6 bases and the J gene lost 2 bases, with 14 bases spanning the gap. Here the CDR3 reads CASRNADRPGANVLTF. The CDR3 DNA reads TGTGCCAGCAGAAACGCCGACAGGCCTGGGGCCAACGTCCTGACTTTC.

This sequence joins TRBV7-7 and TRBJ2-1, with 9 bases identical to TRBD1. The CDR3 length is 13 residues. After removal of 5 bases from V and 7 bases from J, the junction contained 3 bases not matched to a gene. Germline CDR1 is SSHAT and CDR2 is FNYEAQ (reference sequence). The DNA for the CDR3 is TGTGCCAGCAGCCCGGACAGGGGAAATGAGCAGTTCTTC. It encodes CASSPDRGNEQFF.

The rearrangement uses TRBV7-2 and TRBJ1-2, with 7 bases aligning to TRBD1. J gave up 5 bases and V 2 bases, and 8 bases lay outside the gene matches. CDR3 length: 15 amino acids. CDR1 and CDR2 from the germline V gene are SGHTA and FQGNSA. This CDR3 is CASSLRAGGVYGYTF. CDR3 DNA: TGTGCCAGCAGCTTAAGGGCAGGGGGAGTGTATGGCTACACCTTC.

This clone showed up just a few times. The genes are TRBV4-3 and TRBJ2-3, with 11 bases that match TRBD2. The J segment lost 3 bases and the V segment lost 3 bases, leaving 8 bases of the junction unmatched. The germline gives CDR1 LGHNA, CDR2 YSLEER. CDR3 length: 17 amino acids. The CDR3 spells CASSHTPTSGGTDTQYF. In nucleotides, the CDR3 is TGCGCCAGCAGCCACACCCCTACTAGCGGGGGAACAGATACGCAGTATTTT.

The CDR3 sequence is CASSYSQGYEQYF. CDR3 coding DNA: TGTGCCAGCAGCTACTCACAGGGCTACGAGCAGTACTTC. This rearrangement joins TRBV5-8 to TRBJ2-7, with D tentatively TRBD1 (6 bases). Germline lookup yields CDR1 SGHTS and CDR2 YDEGEE. The CDR3 loop spans 13 amino acids. V gave up 3 bases and J gave up 3 bases, with 10 bases separating them.